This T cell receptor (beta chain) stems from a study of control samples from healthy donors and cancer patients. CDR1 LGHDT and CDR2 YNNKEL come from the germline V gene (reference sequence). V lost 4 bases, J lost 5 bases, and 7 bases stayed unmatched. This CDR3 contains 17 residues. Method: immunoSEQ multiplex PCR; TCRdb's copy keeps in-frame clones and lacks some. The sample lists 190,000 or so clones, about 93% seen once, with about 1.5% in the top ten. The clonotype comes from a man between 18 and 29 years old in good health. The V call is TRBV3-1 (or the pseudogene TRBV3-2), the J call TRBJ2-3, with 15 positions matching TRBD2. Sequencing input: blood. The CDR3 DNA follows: TGTGCCAGCAGCCCCGGACTAGCGGGGGGGCCGGAAGATACGCAGTATTTT. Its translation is CASSPGLAGGPEDTQYF.